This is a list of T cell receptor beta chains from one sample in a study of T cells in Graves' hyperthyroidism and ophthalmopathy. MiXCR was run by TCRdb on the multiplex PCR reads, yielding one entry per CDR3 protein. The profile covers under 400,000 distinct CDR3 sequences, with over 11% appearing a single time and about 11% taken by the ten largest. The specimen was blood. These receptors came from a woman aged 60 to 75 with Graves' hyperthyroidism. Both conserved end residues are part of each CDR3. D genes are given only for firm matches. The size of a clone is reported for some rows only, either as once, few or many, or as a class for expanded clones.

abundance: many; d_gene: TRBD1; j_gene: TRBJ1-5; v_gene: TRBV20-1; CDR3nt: TGCAGTGCTAGTCGGCAGGGGGGGCCAGGTCAGCCCCAGCATTTT; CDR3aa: CSASRQGGPGQPQHF
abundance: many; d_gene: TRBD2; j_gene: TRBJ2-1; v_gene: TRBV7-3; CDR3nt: TGTGCCAGCAGCCCCGGGACTAGCATCAATGAGCAGTTCTTC; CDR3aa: CASSPGTSINEQFF
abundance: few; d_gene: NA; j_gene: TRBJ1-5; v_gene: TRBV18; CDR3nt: TGTGCCAGCTCATCAGAGAGCAATCAGCCCCAGCATTTT; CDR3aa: CASSSESNQPQHF
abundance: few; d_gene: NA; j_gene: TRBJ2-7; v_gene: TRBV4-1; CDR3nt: TGCGCCAGCAGCCAAGATCGTGGTAATCCGCAGTACTTC; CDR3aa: CASSQDRGNPQYF
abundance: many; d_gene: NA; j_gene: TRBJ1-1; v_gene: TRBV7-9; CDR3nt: TGTGCCAGCAGTTTTTCAGGGAACACTGAAGCTTTCTTT; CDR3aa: CASSFSGNTEAFF
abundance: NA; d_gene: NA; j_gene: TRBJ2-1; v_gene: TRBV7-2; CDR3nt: TGTGCCAGCAGCTTAAAAATTAGATCAGATGAGCAGTTCTTC; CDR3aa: CASSLKIRSDEQFF
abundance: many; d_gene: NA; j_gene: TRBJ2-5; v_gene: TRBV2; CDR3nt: TGTGCCAGCAGTCAATCCTCGACCCAGTACTTC; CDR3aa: CASSQSSTQYF
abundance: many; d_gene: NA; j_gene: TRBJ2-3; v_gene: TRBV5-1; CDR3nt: TGCGCCAGCAGCTTGGGTTCCAATACAGATACGCAGTATTTT; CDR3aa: CASSLGSNTDTQYF
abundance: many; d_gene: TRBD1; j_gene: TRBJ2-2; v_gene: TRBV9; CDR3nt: TGTGCCAGCGGGACAGGGGAGGACACCGGGGAGCTGTTTTTT; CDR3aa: CASGTGEDTGELFF
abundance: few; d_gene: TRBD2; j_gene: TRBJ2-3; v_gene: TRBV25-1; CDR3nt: TGTGCCAGCACCCCGGGACTAGCGTCAGACACAGATACGCAGTATTTT; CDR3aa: CASTPGLASDTDTQYF
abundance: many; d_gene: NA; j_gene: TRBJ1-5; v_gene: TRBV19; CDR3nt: TGTGCCAGTAGTAAGGGGCTACAGGAGAATCAGCCCCAGCATTTT; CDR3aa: CASSKGLQENQPQHF
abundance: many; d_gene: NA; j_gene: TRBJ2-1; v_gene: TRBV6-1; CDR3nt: TGTGCCAGCAAGACTAGATCCTACAATGAGCAGTTCTTC; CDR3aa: CASKTRSYNEQFF
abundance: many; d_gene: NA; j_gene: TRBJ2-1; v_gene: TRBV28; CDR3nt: TGTGCCAGCAGTGGCTCGAGTGGGGGCGGTTACAATGAGCAGTTCTTC; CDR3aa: CASSGSSGGGYNEQFF
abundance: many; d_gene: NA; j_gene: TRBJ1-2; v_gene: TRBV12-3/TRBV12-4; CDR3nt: TGTGCCAGCAGTTTAATCCCCAGAAACTATGGCTACACCTTC; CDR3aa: CASSLIPRNYGYTF
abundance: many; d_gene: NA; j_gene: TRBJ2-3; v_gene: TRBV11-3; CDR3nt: TGTGCCAGCAGCTCAAGAGATACGCAGTATTTT; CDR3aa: CASSSRDTQYF
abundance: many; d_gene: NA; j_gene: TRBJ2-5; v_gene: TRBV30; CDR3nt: TGTGCCTGGGGATTCCAAGAGACCCAGTACTTC; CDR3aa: CAWGFQETQYF
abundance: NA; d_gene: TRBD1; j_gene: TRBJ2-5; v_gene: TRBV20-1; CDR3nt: TGCAGTGCGGCCGGGACAGGGGGTTTGGGAGAGACCCAGTACTTC; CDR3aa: CSAAGTGGLGETQYF
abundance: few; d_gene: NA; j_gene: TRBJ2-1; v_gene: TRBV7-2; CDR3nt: TGTGCCAGCGACCGTGGGGTAGTTAATGAGCAGTTCTTC; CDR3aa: CASDRGVVNEQFF
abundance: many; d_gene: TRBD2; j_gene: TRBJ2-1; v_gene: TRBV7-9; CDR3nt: TGTGCCAGCAGCCTTAGCGGGGTCAATGAGCAGTTCTTC; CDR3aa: CASSLSGVNEQFF
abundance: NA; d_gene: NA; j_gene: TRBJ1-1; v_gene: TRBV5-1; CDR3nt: TGCGCCAGCAGCCCGTACAGCCCCACTGAAGCTTTCTTT; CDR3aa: CASSPYSPTEAFF
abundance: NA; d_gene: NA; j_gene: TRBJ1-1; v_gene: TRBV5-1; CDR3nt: TGCGCCAGCAGGGGGGACACTGAAGCTTTCTTT; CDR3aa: CASRGDTEAFF
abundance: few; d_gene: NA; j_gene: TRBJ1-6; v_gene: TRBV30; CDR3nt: TGTGCCTGGAATTTAAGGGACAATAATTCACCCCTCCACTTT; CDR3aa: CAWNLRDNNSPLHF
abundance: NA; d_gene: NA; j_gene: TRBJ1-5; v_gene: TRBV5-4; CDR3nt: TGTGCCAGCAGCTCCAACCCCAATCAGCCCCAGCATTTT; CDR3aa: CASSSNPNQPQHF
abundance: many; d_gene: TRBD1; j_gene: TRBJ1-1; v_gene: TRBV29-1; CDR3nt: TGCAGCGTCAAGGGACAGCTGAACACTGAAGCTTTCTTT; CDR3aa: CSVKGQLNTEAFF
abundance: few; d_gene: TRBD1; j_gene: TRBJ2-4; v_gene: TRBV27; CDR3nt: TGTGCCAGCAGGTCTCAGGGGGCAGGTGAAAACATTCAGTACTTC; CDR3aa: CASRSQGAGENIQYF
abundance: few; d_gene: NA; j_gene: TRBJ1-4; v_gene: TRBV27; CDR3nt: TGTGCCAGCAGTCCATCACTTAATGAAAAACTGTTTTTT; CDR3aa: CASSPSLNEKLFF
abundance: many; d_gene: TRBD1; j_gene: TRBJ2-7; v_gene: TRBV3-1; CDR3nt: TGTGCCAGCAGCCAATGGGGAACAGGGGACAGGTCCTACGAGCAGTACTTC; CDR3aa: CASSQWGTGDRSYEQYF
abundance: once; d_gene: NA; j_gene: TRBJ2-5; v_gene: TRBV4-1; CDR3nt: TGCGCCAGCAGCCAGAGTTTCGCCGTCCAAGAGACCCAGTACTTC; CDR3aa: CASSQSFAVQETQYF
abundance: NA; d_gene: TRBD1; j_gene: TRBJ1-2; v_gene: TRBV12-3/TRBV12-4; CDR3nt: TGTGCCAGCAGCGGGACAGGGAGCCTTTATGGCTACACCTTC; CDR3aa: CASSGTGSLYGYTF
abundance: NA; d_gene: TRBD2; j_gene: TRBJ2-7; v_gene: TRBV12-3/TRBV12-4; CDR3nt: TGTGCCAGCAGCAGGACTAGCGGGAGCTTGTCCGGCGAGCAGTACTTC; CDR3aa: CASSRTSGSLSGEQYF
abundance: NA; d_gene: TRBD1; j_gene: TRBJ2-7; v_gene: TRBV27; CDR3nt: TGTGCCAGCAGTTTATCAGGGGACAGGGGGCACGAGCAGTACTTC; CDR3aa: CASSLSGDRGHEQYF
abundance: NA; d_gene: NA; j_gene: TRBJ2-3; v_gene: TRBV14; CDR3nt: TGTGCCAGCAGCCAAGAAAAGGGAACAGATACGCAGTATTTT; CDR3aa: CASSQEKGTDTQYF
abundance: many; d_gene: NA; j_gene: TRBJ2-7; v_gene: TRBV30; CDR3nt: TGTGCCTGGAGTGACAGGCGTTTCTACGAGCAGTACTTC; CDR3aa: CAWSDRRFYEQYF
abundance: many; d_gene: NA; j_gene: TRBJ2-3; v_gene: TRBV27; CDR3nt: TGTGCCAGCAGTTTCTCCTCGGGGCGTAGAACAGATACGCAGTATTTT; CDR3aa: CASSFSSGRRTDTQYF
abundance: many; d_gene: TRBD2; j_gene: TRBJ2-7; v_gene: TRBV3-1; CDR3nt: TGTGCCAGCAGCCCAGGCGGGGGGTACGAGCAGTACTTC; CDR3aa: CASSPGGGYEQYF
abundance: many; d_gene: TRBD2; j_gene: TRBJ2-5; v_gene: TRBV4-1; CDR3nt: TGCGCCAGCAGCTCTCGCCCTTTAGCGGGAGGCCTAGAGACCCAGTACTTC; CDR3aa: CASSSRPLAGGLETQYF
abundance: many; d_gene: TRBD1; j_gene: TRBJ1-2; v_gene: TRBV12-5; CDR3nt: TGTGCTAGTTCTGGGACAGGGGGCGACTATGGCTACACCTTC; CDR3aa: CASSGTGGDYGYTF
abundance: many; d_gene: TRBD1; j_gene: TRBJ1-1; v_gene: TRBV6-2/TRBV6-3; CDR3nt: TGTGCCAGCAGTTATAGGGGGCCTCTCACTGAAGCTTTCTTT; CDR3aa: CASSYRGPLTEAFF
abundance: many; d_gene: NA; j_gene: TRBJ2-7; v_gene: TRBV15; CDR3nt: TGTGCCACCAGCAGAGATAGGGGGGCAGCCCGGGAGCAGTACTTC; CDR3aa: CATSRDRGAAREQYF
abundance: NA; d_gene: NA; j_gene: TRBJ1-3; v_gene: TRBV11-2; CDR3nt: TGTGCCAGCAGCTTAGCAGTCGGAAACACCATATATTTT; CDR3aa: CASSLAVGNTIYF
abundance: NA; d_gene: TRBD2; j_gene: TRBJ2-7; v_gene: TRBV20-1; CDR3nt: TGCAGTGCACCGACTAGCGGGGCCGTCTACGAGCAGTACTTC; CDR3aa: CSAPTSGAVYEQYF
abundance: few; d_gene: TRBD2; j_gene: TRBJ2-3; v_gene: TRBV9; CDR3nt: TGTGCCAGCAGCCCTTTAGCGGGAGGGTACGCAGATACGCAGTATTTT; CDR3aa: CASSPLAGGYADTQYF
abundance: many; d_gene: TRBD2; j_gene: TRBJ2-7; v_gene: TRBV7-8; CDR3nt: TGTGCCAGCAGCTTAGGGAGACTAGCGGCCTCCTACGAGCAGTACTTC; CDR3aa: CASSLGRLAASYEQYF
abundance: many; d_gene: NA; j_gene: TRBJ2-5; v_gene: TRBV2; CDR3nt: TGTGCCAGCAGTGTAAACAGCCTCCAAGAGACCCAGTACTTC; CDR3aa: CASSVNSLQETQYF
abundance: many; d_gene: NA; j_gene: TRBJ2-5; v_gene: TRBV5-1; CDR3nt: TGCGCCAGCAGCTCAACAGGGAGTGGGGAGACCCAGTACTTC; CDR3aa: CASSSTGSGETQYF
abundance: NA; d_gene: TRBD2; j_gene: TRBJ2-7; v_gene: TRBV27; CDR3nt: TGTGCCAGCAGCGACTCGGCGGGGAGCTTTGGGGGGGGGACTTCCTACGAGCAGTACTTC; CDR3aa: CASSDSAGSFGGGTSYEQYF
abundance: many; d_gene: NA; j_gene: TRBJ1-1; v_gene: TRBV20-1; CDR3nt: TGCAGTGCTAGAGACGTAGGGCGAGGGAACACTGAAGCTTTCTTT; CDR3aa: CSARDVGRGNTEAFF
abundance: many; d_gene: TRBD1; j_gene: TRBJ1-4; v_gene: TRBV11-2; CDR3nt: TGTGCCAGCAGCCCCCGAAACAGGGGAGCGGGGGAAAAACTGTTTTTT; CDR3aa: CASSPRNRGAGEKLFF
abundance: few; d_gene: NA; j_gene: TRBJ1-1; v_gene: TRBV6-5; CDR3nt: TGTGCCAGCAGTTACCGGGACCGCTACACTGAAGCTTTCTTT; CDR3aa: CASSYRDRYTEAFF
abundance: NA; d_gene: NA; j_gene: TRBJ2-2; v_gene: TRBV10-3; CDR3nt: TGTGCCATCAGTGAGTCGATCGCAGGGAGCACCGGGGAGCTGTTTTTT; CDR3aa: CAISESIAGSTGELFF
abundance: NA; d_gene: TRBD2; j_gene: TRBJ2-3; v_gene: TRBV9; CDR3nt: TGTGCCAGCAGCGTATCGACTAGCGGGAGTGCAGATACGCAGTATTTT; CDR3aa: CASSVSTSGSADTQYF
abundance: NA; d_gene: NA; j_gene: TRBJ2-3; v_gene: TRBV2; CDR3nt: TGTGCCAGCAGGGCCGGGACTGTCACATATACGCAGTATTTT; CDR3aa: CASRAGTVTYTQYF
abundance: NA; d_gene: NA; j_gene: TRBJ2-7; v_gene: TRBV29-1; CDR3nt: TGCAGCGTTGTACTGTGGGGGACCTACGAGCAGTACTTC; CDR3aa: CSVVLWGTYEQYF
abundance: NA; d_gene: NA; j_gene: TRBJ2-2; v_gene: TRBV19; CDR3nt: TGTGCCAGTAGTAACTGGGACCAGAACACCGGGGAGCTGTTTTTT; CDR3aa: CASSNWDQNTGELFF
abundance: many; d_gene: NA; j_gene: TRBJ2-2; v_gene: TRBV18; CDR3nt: TGTGCCAGCTCACCGAACGTTCAGGCCGGGGAGCTGTTTTTT; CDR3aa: CASSPNVQAGELFF